This T cell receptor (beta chain) was captured in a study of blood T cells in healthy people across ages. Study-wide results and caveats: Unknown donor CMV status possibly confounded expanded clonotype changes. More naive CD4+ cells and higher diversity were found in long-lived than in aged donors.

This clonotype was counted a few times. Its antigen is still unknown. Combining a sample-barcoded 5' primer with a J-beta primer mix, a second PCR ran for 7 to 11 cycles. Each cDNA molecule, via a template-switch adaptor with 12 random nucleotides, was tagged. Using its own MiXCR run on the 5' RACE reads, TCRdb lists one record per CDR3 protein. The table shows 700,000 or so distinct CDR3 sequences, with approximately 22% occurring only once. The sequence came from a man between 70 and 80 years old in good health. Material for sequencing was blood.

The CDR3 loop reads CASSRPGRQPQHF. The DNA of the CDR3 is TGTGCCAGCAGCCGACCGGGGCGACAGCCCCAGCATTTT. The V call is TRBV12-3 or TRBV12-4, the J call TRBJ1-5, with D tentatively TRBD1 (5 bases). Trimming removed 6 bases from V and 7 bases from J, with 13 bases in between. This CDR3 is 13 amino acids long.